This T cell receptor beta chain is from a study of patients and donors after allogeneic stem cell transplantation. In TCRdb, the RT-PCR reads were re-called with MiXCR into one record per CDR3 protein. The table has about 960,000 distinct CDR3 sequences, more than 15% seen once. V lost 4 bases, J lost 3 bases, and 15 bases lay in between. The CDR3 is made up of 15 amino acids. Germline V lookup: CDR1 MNHEY, CDR2 SMNVEV (reference sequence). This clonotype was detected a few times. This receptor was identified in a human donor who was either an allogeneic HSCT recipient or a stem cell or donor lymphocyte infusion donor (not recorded which). It is not recorded whose cells these are; they may come from a transplant donor. Sequenced sample: blood, either unsorted or a sorted T cell fraction (not recorded which). The chain has TRBV27 and TRBJ1-1, with no clear D. CDR3 in amino acids: CASSYGPYRDTEAFF. For the CDR3, the DNA is TGTGCCAGCAGTTACGGCCCCTATCGGGACACTGAAGCTTTCTTT.